One T cell receptor (beta chain) is described in this entry. Its antigen is not known. This sample stems from a study of cytomegalovirus exposure and HLA in healthy donors. Study at large: A subsequent analysis reported that the 110 or so validation repertoires were produced on the same platform that had also been used for the 550 to 750 first-cohort repertoires. Findings and limits, study-wide: Altogether, around 160 TCR beta chains were recorded as cytomegalovirus-associated. Confirmation in vitro established that a few CMV-associated chains were specific for CMV antigens. With high specificity and sensitivity, the classifier reportedly diagnosed cytomegalovirus status.

Sequencing used immunoSEQ multiplex PCR; TCRdb keeps in-frame clones, though not all of them. The profile shows about 120,000 clones, approximately 90% of them singletons. Germline V CDR1 and CDR2: SGHRS, YFSETQ. Trimming pared 1 base from V and 6 bases from J, leaving 11 bases between. This CDR3 spans 13 amino acids. Sequences were obtained from PBMCs. The chain has TRBV5-1 and TRBJ2-7, with D hard to call. The receptor was derived from a woman in her 30s in good health and CMV-seropositive. As DNA, the CDR3 is TGCGCCAGCAGCTTGCTACCTGAAGCCGAGCAGTACTTC. Translation gives CASSLLPEAEQYF.